This T cell receptor beta chain derives from a study of cytomegalovirus exposure and HLA in healthy donors. Study information: Samples from HLA-typed donors yielded about 85 million unique TCRs in an early data release.

Germline CDR1 reads SEHNR; CDR2 reads FQNEAQ (reference sequence). This CDR3 region has 12 residues. Trimming removed 7 bases from V and 4 bases from J, with 11 bases in between. PCR involved 60 Vbeta and 13 Jbeta primers. TCRdb keeps only in-frame clones here, not all; method: immunoSEQ multiplex PCR. The repertoire holds some 200,000 clones, approximately 88% seen once, with 0.71% in the top ten. The chain couples TRBV7-9 to TRBJ2-7; unclear D gene. Sequencing was done on a sample of PBMCs. This clonotype was obtained from a boy under 10 years old in good health and CMV-seronegative. For the CDR3, the DNA is TGTGCCAGCATCGGCCTAGAGTACGAGCAGTACTTC. This sequence encodes CASIGLEYEQYF.